A single T cell receptor beta chain is shown here with its context. Its specificity is unknown. This record belongs to a study of shared clonotypes between healthy human individuals. Germline V CDR1 and CDR2: MDHEN, SYDVKM. V dropped 6 bases and J dropped 2; count of bases not matched to a gene: 10. This CDR3 is 15 amino acids long. It was into CD45RA+ naive and CD45RA-negative memory subsets that the CD4+ cells were split. Study-level findings and limits: As a rule, naive subsets had a larger estimated richness than memory subsets.

TCRdb's table, derived via immunoSEQ multiplex PCR, lists solely in-frame clones and lacks some. The profile shows about 1.1 million clones, 70% to 80% of them singletons. Sequenced input: memory CD4+ T cells from PBMCs. The subset here: CD45RA-negative fraction. The chain uses TRBV28 and TRBJ2-7; 7 bases are shared with TRBD1. The TCR sequence derives from a man aged 18-30 years in good health. Some clones in this sample may be carry-over from other donors' samples. CDR3 sequence reads: CASSTVRDRAYEQYF. DNA of the CDR3: TGTGCCAGCAGCACCGTCCGGGACAGAGCCTACGAGCAGTACTTC. Based on the CDR3 plus reference TRBV28 and TRBJ2-7, the full variable domain is DVKVTQSSRYLVKRTGEKVFLECVQDMDHENMFWYRQDPGLGLRLIYFSYDVKMKEKGDIPEGYSVSREKKERFSLILESASTNQTSMYLCASSTVRDRAYEQYFGPGTRLTVT.